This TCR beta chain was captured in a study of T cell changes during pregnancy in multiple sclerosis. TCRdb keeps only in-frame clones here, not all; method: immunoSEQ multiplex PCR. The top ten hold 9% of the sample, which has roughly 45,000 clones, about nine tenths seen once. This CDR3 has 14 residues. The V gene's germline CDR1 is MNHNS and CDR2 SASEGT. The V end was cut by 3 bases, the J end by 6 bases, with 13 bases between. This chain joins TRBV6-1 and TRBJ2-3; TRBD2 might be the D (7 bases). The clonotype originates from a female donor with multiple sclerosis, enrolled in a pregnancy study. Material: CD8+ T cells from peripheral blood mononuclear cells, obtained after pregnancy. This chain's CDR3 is CASSEGGPADTQYF. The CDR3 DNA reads TGTGCCAGCAGTGAGGGGGGGCCCGCGGATACGCAGTATTTT.